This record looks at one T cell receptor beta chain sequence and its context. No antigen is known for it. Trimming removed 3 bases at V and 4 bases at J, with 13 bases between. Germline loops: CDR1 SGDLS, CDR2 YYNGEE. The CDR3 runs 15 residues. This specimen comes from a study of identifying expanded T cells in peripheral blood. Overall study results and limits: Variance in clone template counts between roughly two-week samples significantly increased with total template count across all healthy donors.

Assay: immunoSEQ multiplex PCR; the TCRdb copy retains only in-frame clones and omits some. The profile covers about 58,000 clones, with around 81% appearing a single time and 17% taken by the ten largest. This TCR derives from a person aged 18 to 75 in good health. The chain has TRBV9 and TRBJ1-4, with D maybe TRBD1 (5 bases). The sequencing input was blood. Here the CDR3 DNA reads TGTGCCAGCAGCGGGGGGGTTCAGAGTAATGAAAAACTGTTTTTT. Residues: CASSGGVQSNEKLFF.